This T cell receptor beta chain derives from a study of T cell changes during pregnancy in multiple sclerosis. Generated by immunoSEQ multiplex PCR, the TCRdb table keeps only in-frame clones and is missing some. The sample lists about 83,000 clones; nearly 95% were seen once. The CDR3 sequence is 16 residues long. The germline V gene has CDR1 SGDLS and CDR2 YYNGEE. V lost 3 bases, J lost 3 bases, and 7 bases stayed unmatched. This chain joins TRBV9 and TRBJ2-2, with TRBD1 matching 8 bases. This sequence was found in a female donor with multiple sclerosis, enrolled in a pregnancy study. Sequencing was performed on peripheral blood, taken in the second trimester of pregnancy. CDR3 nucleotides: TGTGCCAGCAGCGCCCGGACAGGGCTGGACACCGGGGAGCTGTTTTTT. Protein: CASSARTGLDTGELFF.